This TCR beta chain was identified during a study of shared clonotypes between healthy human individuals. Background on the study: The donor group consisted of two women and a few men, aged 18 to 49. Study outcomes and limitations: Clonotype sharing across a handful of donors was observed for around 4.8% of naive CD4 clonotypes.

Note on this clone: Its antigen remains unknown.

Profiled with immunoSEQ multiplex PCR; TCRdb holds only in-frame clones, not every one. The table lists about 2 million clones, 85% to 95% of them singletons. The germline V gene encodes CDR1 SEHNR and CDR2 FQNEAQ (reference sequence). The CDR3 spans 15 residues. The ends were cut back, 5 bases at V and 1 base at J, with 14 bases in the middle. The sample was naive CD4+ T cells sorted from blood. The subset denotes: CD45RA+ positively selected. The chain recombines TRBV7-9 with TRBJ1-1, with D hard to call. This clonotype was obtained from a man aged 18 to 35 in good health. CDR3 sequence: CASSAPPGGNTEAFF. The CDR3 DNA reads as TGTGCCAGCAGCGCCCCTCCTGGAGGGAACACTGAAGCTTTCTTT. The entire variable domain, with the rest obtained from reference TRBV7-9 and TRBJ1-1, is as follows: DTGVSQNPRHKITKRGQNVTFRCDPISEHNRLYWYRQTLGQGPEFLTYFQNEAQLEKSRLLSDRFSAERPKGSFSTLEIQRTEQGDSAMYLCASSAPPGGNTEAFFGQGTRLTVV.